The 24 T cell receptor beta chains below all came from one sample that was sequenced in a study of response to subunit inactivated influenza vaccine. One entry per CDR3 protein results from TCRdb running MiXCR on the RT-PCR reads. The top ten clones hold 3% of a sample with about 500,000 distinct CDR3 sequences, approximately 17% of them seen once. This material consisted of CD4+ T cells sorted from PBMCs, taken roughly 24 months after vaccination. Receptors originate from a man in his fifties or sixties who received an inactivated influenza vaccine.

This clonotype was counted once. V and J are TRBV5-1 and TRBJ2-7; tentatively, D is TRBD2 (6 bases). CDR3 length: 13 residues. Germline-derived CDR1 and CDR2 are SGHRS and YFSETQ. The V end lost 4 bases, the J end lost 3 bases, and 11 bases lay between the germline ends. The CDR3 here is CASSTGEGYEQYF. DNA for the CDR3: TGCGCCAGCAGCACGGGAGAGGGCTACGAGCAGTACTTC.

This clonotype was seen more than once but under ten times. In DNA form, the CDR3 reads TGCAGCGATGCTCGCCTCTTTTCCCAAGAGACCCAGTACTTC. Its translation: CSDARLFSQETQYF. The rearrangement joins TRBV29-1 to TRBJ2-5; no clear D. Germline V gives CDR1 SQVTM, CDR2 ANQGSEA. The CDR3 has 14 residues. V lost 7 bases and J lost 1, with 16 bases in between. The variable domain in full, with the rest retrieved from reference TRBV29-1 and TRBJ2-5, is SAVISQKPSRDICQRGTSLTIQCQVDSQVTMMFWYRQQPGQSLTLIATANQGSEATYESGFVIDKFPISRPNLTFSTLTVSNMSPEDSSIYLCSDARLFSQETQYFGPGTRLLVL.

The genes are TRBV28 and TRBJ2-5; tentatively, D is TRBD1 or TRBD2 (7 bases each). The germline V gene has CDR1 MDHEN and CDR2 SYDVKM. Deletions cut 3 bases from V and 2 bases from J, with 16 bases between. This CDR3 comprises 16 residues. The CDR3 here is CASSLGGGVSQETQYF. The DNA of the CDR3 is TGTGCCAGCAGTTTGGGAGGGGGCGTCTCTCAAGAGACCCAGTACTTC.

In DNA form, the CDR3 reads TGCAGTGCTAGAGGCCGGACACCAGGAGGAGAAAAACTGTTTTTT. Its translation is CSARGRTPGGEKLFF. The gene calls are TRBV20-1 and TRBJ1-4; possible D gene TRBD1, 5 bases. The germline gives CDR1 DFQATT, CDR2 SNEGSKA (reference sequence). V gave up 1 base and J gave up 8 bases, with 17 bases separating them. The CDR3 loop spans 15 amino acids.

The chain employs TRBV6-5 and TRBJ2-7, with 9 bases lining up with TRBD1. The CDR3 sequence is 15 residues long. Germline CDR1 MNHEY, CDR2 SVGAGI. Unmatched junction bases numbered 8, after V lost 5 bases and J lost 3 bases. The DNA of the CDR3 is TGTGCCAGCAGTAACCCGGGACAGGGTCACTACGAGCAGTACTTC. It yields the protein CASSNPGQGHYEQYF.

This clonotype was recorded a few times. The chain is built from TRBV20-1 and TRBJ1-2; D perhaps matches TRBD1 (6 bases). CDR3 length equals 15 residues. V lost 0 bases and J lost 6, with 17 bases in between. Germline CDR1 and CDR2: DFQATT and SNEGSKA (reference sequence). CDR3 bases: TGCAGTGCTAGAGATCCGACAGGAGGATGGCATGGCTACACCTTC. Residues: CSARDPTGGWHGYTF.

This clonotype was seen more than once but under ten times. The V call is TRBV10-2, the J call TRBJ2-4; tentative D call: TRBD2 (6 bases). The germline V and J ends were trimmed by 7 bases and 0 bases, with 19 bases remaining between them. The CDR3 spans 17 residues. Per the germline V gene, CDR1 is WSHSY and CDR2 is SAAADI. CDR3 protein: CASTGGSTTLAKNIQYF. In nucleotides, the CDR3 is TGCGCCAGCACCGGGGGTAGTACGACCTTAGCCAAAAACATTCAGTACTTC.

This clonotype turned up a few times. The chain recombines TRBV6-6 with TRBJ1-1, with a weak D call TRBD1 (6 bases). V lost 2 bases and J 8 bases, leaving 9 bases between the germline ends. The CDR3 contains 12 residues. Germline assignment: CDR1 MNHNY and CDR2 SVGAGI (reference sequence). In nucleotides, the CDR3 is TGTGCCAGCAGTTACCAACAGGGAGAAGCTTTCTTT. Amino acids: CASSYQQGEAFF.

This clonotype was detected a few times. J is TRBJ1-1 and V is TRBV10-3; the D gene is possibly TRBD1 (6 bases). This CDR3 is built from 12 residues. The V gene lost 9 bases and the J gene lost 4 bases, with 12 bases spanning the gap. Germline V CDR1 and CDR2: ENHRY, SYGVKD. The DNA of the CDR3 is TGTGCCATGAGCCAGGGGTCCACTGAAGCTTTCTTT. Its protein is CAMSQGSTEAFF.

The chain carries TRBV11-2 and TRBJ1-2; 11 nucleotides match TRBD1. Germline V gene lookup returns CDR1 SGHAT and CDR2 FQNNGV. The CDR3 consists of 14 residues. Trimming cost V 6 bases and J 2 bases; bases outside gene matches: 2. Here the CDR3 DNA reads TGTGCCAGCAGACGGACAGGGGGCAACTATGGCTACACCTTC. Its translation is CASRRTGGNYGYTF. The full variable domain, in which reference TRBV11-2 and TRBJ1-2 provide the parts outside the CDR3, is EAGVAQSPRYKIIEKRQSVAFWCNPISGHATLYWYQQILGQGPKLLIQFQNNGVVDDSQLPKDRFSAERLKGVDSTLKIQPAKLEDSAVYLCASRRTGGNYGYTFGSGTRLTVV.

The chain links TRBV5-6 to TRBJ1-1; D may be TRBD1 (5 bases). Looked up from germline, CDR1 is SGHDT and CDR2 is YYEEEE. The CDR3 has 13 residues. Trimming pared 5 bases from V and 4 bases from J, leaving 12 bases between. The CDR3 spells CASRVRGVTEAFF. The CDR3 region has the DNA TGTGCCAGCAGGGTACGGGGGGTCACTGAAGCTTTCTTT.

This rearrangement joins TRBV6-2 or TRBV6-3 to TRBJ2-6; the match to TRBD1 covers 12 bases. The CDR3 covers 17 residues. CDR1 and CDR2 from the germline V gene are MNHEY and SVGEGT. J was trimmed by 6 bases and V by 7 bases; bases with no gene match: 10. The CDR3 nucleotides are TGTGCCAGCATACCCCGGGACAGGGGGCATGTGGCCAACGTCCTGACTTTC. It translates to CASIPRDRGHVANVLTF.

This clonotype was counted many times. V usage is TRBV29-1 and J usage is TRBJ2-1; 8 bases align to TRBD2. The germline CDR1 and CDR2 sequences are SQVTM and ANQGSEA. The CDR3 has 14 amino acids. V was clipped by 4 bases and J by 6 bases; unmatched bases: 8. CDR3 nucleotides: TGCAGCGTTGGGCTCACTAGCGGTCGCAATGAGCAGTTCTTC. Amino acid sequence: CSVGLTSGRNEQFF.

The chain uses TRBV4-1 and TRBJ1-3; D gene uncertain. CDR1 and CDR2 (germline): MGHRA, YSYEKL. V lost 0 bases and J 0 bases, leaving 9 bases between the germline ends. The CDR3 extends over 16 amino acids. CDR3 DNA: TGCGCCAGCAGCCAAGATGGAGGCTTCTCTGGAAACACCATATATTTT. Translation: CASSQDGGFSGNTIYF.

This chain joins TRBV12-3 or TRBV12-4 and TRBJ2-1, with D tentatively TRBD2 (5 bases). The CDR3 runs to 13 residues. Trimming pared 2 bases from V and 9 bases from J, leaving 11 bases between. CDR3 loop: CASSLLLASEQFF. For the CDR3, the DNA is TGTGCCAGCAGTTTACTTCTAGCCAGTGAGCAGTTCTTC.

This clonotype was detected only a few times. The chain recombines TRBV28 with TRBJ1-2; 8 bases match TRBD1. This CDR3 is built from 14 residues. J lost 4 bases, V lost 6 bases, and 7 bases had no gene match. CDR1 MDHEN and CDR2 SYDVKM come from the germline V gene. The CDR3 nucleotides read TGTGCCAGCAGCATAGGACAGGGACGCTATGGCTACACCTTC. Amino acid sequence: CASSIGQGRYGYTF.

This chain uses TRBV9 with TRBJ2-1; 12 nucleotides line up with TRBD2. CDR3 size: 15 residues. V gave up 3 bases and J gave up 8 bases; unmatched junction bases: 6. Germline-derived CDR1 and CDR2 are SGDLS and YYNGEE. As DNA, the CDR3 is TGTGCCAGCAGCGCTAGCGGGAGGGCCGTCTATGAGCAGTTCTTC. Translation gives CASSASGRAVYEQFF.

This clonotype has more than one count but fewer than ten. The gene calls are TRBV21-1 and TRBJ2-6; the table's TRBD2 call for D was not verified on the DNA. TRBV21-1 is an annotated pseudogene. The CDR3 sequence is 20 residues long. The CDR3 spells CASSNRRASGRLQGANVLTF. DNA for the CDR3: TGTGCCAGCAGCAACCGGAGGGCTAGCGGGAGATTGCAGGGGGCCAACGTCCTGACTTTC.

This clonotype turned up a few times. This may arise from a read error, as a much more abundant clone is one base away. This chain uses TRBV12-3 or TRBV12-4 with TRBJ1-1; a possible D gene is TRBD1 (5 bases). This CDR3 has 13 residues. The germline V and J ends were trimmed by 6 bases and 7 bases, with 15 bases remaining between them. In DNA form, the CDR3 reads TGTGCCAGCAGCCTCTACAGGACTAATGAAGCTTTCTTT. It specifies CASSLYRTNEAFF.

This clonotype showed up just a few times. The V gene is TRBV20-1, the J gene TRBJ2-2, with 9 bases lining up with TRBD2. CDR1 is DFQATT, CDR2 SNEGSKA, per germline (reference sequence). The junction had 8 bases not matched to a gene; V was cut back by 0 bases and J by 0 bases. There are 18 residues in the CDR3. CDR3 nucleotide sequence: TGCAGTGCTAGAGATGCAGCCTCTAGCGGGGCGAACACCGGGGAGCTGTTTTTT. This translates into CSARDAASSGANTGELFF.

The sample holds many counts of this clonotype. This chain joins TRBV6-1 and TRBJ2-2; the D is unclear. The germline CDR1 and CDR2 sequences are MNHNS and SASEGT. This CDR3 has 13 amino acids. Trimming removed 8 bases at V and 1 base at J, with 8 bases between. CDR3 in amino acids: CASHGVNTGELFF. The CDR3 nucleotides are TGTGCCAGCCACGGCGTGAACACCGGGGAGCTGTTTTTT.

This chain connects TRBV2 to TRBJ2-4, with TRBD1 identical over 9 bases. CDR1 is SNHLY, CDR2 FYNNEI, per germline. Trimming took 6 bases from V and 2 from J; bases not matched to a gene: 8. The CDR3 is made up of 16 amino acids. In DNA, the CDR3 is TGTGCCAGCAGGGGCACGGGACAGGGCCCCAAAAACATTCAGTACTTC. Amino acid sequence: CASRGTGQGPKNIQYF.

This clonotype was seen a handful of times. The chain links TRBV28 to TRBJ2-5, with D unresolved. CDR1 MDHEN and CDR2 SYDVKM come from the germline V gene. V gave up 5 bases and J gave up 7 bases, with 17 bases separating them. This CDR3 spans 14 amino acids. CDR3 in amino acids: CASSITEARGTQYF. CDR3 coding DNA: TGTGCCAGCAGTATTACAGAGGCGCGTGGGACCCAGTACTTC.

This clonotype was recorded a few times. In DNA, the CDR3 is TGTGCCACCAGTGATTTAGGAACCAACTCCTACGAGCAGTACTTC. Translating it yields CATSDLGTNSYEQYF. The chain carries TRBV24-1 and TRBJ2-7; no definite D call. This CDR3 has 15 amino acids. Germline lookup yields CDR1 KGHDR and CDR2 SFDVKD. The V end lost 1 base, the J end lost 0 bases, and 9 bases lay between the germline ends.